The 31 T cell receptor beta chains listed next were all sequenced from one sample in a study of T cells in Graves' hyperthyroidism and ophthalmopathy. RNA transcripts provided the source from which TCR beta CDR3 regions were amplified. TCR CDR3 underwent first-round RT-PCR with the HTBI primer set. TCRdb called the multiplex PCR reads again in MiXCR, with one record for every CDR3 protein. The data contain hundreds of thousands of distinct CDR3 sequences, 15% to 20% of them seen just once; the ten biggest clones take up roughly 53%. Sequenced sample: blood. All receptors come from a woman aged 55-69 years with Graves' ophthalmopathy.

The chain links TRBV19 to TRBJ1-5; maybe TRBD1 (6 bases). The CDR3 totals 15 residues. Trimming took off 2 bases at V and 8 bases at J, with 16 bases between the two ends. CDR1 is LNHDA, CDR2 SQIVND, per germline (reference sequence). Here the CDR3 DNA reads TGTGCCAGTAGTATACGCACGGGGGGCGATGAGCCCCAGCATTTT. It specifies CASSIRTGGDEPQHF.

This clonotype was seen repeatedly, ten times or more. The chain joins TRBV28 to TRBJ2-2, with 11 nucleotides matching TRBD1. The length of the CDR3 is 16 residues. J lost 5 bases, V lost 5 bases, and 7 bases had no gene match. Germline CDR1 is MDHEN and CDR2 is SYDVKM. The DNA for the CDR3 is TGTGCCAGCAGTCCGACCGGGACAGGGGGGACCGGGGAGCTGTTTTTT. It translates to CASSPTGTGGTGELFF.

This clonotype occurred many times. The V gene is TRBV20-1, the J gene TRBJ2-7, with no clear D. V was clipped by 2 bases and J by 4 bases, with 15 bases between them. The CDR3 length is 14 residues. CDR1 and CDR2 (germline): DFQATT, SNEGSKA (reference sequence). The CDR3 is CSARKEFWAYEQYF. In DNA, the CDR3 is TGCAGTGCTAGAAAGGAGTTTTGGGCTTACGAGCAGTACTTC.

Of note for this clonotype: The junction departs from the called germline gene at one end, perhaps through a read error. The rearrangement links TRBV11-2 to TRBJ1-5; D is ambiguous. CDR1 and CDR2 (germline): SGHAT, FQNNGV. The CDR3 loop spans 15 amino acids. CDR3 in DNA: TGTGCCAGCAGCCCCCGGCCGATAGGCAATCAGCCCCAGCGTTTT. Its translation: CASSPRPIGNQPQRF.

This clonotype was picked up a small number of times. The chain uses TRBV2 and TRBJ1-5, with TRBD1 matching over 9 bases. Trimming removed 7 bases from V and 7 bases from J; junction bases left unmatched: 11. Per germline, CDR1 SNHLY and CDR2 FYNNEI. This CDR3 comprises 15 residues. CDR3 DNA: TGTGCCAGCACCCGGGACAGGGTAGTGGGCCAGCCCCAGCATTTT. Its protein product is CASTRDRVVGQPQHF.

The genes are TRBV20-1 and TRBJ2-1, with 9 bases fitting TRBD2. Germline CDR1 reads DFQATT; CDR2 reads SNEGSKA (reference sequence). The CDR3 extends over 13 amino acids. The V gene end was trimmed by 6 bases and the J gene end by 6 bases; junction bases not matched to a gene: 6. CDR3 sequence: CSATGTSFNEQFF. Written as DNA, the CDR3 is TGCAGTGCAACCGGGACTAGCTTCAATGAGCAGTTCTTC.

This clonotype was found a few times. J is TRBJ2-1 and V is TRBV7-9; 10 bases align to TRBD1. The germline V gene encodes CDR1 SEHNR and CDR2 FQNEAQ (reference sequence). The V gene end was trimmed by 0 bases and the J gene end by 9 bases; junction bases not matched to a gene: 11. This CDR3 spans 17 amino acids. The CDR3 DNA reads TGTGCCAGCAGCTTAGCGGGGAGGACAGGGGGAAATGTTGAGCAGTTCTTC. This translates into CASSLAGRTGGNVEQFF.

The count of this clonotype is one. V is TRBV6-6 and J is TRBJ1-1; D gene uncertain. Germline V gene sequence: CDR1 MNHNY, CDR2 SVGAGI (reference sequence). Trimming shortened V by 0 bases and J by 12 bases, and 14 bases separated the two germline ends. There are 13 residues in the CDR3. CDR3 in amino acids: CASSYSTPVRTFF. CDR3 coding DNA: TGTGCCAGCAGTTACTCGACCCCTGTGCGAACTTTCTTT.

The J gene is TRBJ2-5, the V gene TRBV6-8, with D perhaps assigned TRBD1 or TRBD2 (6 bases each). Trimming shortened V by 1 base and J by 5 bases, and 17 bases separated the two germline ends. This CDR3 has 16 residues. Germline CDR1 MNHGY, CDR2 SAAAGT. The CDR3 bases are TGTGCCAGCAGTTACTTCCTCGGGGGCGCAGGGGAGACCCAGTACTTC. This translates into CASSYFLGGAGETQYF.

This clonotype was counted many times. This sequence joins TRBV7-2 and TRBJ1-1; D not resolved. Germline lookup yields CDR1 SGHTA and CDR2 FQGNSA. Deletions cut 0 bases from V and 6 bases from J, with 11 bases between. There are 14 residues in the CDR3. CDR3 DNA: TGTGCCAGCAGCTTAGCGCAAAGGAGTGCTGAAGCTTTCTTT. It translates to CASSLAQRSAEAFF.

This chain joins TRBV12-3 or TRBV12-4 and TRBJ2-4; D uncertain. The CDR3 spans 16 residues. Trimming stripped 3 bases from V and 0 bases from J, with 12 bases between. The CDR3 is CASSFRTVVAKNIQYF. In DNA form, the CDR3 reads TGTGCCAGCAGTTTCCGAACAGTAGTAGCCAAAAACATTCAGTACTTC.

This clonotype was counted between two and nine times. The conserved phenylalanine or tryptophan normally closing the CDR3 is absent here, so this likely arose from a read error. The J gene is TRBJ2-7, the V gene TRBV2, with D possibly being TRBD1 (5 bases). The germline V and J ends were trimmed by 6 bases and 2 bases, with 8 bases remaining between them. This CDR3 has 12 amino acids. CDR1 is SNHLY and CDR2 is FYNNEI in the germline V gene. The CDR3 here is CASREDTYEQYL. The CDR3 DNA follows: TGTGCCAGCAGAGAGGACACCTACGAGCAGTACCTC.

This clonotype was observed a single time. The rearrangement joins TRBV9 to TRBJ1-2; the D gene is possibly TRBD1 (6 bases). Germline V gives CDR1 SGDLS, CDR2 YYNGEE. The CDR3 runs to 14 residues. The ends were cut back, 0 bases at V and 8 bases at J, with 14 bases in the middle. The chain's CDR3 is CASSVEGGGGGYTF. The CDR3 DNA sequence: TGTGCCAGCAGCGTAGAAGGAGGGGGGGGGGGCTACACCTTC.

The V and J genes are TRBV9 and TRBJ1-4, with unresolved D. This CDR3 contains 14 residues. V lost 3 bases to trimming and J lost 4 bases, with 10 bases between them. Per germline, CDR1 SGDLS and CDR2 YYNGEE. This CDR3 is CASSARNGNEKLFF. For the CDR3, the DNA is TGTGCCAGCAGCGCCCGCAATGGTAATGAAAAACTGTTTTTT.

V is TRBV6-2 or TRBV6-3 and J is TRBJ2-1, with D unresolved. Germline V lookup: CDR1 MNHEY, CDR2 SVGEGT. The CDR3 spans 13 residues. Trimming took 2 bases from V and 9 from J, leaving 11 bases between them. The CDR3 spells CASSYVSPGEQFF. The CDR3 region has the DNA TGTGCCAGCAGTTACGTGTCACCAGGTGAGCAGTTCTTC.

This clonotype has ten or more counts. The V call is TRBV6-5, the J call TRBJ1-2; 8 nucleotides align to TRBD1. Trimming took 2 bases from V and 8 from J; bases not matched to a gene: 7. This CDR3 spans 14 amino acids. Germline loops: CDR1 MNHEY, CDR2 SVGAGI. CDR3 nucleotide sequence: TGTGCCAGCAGTTACACGGACAGGGCAGGAGGCTACACCTTC. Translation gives CASSYTDRAGGYTF.

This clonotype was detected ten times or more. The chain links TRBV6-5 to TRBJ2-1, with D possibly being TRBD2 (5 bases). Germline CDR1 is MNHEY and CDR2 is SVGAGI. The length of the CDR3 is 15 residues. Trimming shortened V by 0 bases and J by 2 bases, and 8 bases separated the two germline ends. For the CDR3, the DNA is TGTGCCAGCAGTTACTCTCCCGGGGCCTACAATGAGCAGTTCTTC. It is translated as CASSYSPGAYNEQFF.

Here the CDR3 DNA reads TGTGCCAGCAGCCCCCGGGTGTCTGAAAAACTGTTTTTT. Residues: CASSPRVSEKLFF. The chain couples TRBV12-3 or TRBV12-4 to TRBJ1-4; the D is unclear. This CDR3 spans 13 amino acids. V was clipped by 6 bases and J by 7 bases, with 12 bases between them.

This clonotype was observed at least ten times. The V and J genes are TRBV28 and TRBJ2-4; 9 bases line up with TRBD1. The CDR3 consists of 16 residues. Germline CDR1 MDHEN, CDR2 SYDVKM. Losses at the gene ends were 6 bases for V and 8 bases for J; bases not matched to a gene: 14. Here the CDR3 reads CASRVPSDRGVDIQYF. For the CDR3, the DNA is TGTGCCAGCAGGGTACCGTCGGACAGGGGTGTTGACATTCAGTACTTC.

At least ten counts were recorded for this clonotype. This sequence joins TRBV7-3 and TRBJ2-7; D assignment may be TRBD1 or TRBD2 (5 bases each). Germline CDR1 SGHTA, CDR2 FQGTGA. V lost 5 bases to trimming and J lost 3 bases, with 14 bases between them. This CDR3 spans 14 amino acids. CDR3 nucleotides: TGTGCCAGCAGCCATGGGGACGGAGACTACGAGCAGTACTTC. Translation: CASSHGDGDYEQYF.

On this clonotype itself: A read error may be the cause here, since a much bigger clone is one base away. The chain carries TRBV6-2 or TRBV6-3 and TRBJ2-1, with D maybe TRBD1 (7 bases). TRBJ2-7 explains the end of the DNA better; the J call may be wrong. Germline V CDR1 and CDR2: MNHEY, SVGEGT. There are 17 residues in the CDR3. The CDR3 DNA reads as TGTGCCAGCAGTTGGGTACCGGGACTCAGGGGGAGGAATGAGCAGTACTTC. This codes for CASSWVPGLRGRNEQYF.

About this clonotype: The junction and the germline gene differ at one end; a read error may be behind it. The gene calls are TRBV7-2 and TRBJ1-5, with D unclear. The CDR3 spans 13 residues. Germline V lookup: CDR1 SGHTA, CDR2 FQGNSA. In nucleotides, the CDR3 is TGTGCCAGCGGCTTTGAACGGTATGAACCCCAGCATTTT. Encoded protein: CASGFERYEPQHF. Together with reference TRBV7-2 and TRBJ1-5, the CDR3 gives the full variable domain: GAGVSQSPSNKVTEKGKDVELRCDPISGHTALYWYRQSLGQGLEFLIYFQGNSAPDKSGLPSDRFSAERTGGSVSTLTIQRTQQEDSAVYLCASGFERYEPQHFGDGTRLSIL.

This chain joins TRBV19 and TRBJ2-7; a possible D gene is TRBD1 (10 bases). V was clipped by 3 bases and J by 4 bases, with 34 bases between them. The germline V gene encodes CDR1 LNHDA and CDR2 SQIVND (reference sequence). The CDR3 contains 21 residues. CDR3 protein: CASSIGTGAVEWLAGSYEQYF. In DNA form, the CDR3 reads TGTGCCAGTAGTATCGGGACAGGGGCAGTGGAATGGCTAGCGGGATCTTACGAGCAGTACTTC.

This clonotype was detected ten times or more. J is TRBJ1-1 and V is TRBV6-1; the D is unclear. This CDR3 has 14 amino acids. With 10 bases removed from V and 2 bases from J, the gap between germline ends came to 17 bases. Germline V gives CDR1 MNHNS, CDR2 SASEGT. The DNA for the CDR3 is TGTGCCACTTTGACACAGAACCGTAACACTGAAGCTTTCTTT. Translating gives CATLTQNRNTEAFF.

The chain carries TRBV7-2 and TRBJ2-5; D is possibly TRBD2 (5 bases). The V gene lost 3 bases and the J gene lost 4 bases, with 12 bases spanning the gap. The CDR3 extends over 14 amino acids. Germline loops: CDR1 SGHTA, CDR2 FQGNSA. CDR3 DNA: TGTGCCAGCAGCTTCGTGGGAGTCTTAGAGACCCAGTACTTC. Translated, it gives CASSFVGVLETQYF.

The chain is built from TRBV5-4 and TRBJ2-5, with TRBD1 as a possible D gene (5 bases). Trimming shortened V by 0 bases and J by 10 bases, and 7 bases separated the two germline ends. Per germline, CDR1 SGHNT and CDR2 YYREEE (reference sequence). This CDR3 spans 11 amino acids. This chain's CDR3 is CASSLGTGQYF. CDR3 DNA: TGTGCCAGCAGCTTGGGCACAGGCCAGTACTTC.

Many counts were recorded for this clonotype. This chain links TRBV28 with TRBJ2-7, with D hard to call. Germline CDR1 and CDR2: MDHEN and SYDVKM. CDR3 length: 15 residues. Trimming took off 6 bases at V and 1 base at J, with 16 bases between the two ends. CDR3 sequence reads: CASRTGSAFSYEQYF. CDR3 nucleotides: TGTGCCAGCAGAACCGGGTCCGCCTTTTCCTACGAGCAGTACTTC. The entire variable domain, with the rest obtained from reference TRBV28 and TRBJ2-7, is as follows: DVKVTQSSRYLVKRTGEKVFLECVQDMDHENMFWYRQDPGLGLRLIYFSYDVKMKEKGDIPEGYSVSREKKERFSLILESASTNQTSMYLCASRTGSAFSYEQYFGPGTRLTVT.

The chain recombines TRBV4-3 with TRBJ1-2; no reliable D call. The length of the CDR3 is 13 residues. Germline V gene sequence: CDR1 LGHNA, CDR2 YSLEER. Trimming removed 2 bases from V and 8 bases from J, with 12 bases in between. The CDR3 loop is CASSQQPARGYTF. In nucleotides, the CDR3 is TGCGCCAGCAGCCAACAACCAGCTAGGGGCTACACCTTC.

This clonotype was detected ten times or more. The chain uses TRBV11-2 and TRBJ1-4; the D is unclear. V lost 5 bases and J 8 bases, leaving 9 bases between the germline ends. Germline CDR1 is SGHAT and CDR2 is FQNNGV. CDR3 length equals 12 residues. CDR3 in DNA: TGTGCCAGCAGCCCTGCTGAGGAAAAACTGTTTTTT. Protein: CASSPAEEKLFF.

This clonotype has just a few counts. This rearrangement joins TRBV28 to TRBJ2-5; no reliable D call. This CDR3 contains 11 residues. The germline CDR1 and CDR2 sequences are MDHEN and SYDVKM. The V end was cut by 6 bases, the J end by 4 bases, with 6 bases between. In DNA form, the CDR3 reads TGTGCCAGCAGCTGGCGAGAGACCCAGTACTTC. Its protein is CASSWRETQYF. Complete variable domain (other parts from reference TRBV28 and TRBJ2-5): DVKVTQSSRYLVKRTGEKVFLECVQDMDHENMFWYRQDPGLGLRLIYFSYDVKMKEKGDIPEGYSVSREKKERFSLILESASTNQTSMYLCASSWRETQYFGPGTRLLVL.

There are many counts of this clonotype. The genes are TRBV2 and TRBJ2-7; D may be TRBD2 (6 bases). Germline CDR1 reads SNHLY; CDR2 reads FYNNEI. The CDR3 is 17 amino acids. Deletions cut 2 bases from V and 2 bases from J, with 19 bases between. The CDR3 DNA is TGTGCCAGCAGTGAATTCTCTTGGGACTTACACCCCTACGAGCAGTACTTC. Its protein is CASSEFSWDLHPYEQYF.